The 26 T cell receptor beta chains given below trace back to one sample, sequenced in a study of blood T cell repertoires in COVID-19. TCRdb's table, derived via immunoSEQ multiplex PCR, lists solely in-frame clones and lacks some. The data contain 150,000 to 200,000 clones, 86% of them seen just once; the ten biggest clones take up 7% to 10%. Sample: peripheral blood. The receptors here all came from a man in his fifties with active or convalescent COVID-19.

The chain combines TRBV6-5 with TRBJ2-2; 10 bases fit TRBD2. The germline V gene has CDR1 MNHEY and CDR2 SVGAGI. The V segment lost 6 bases and the J segment 4 bases; nucleotides outside the gene matches: 2. This CDR3 has 14 residues. CDR3 DNA: TGTGCCAGCAGACTAGCGGGGCTCACCGGGGAGCTGTTTTTT. Translated, it gives CASRLAGLTGELFF.

The chain couples TRBV23-1 to TRBJ1-1, with a possible D match to TRBD1 (5 bases). TRBV23-1 counts as an open reading frame of uncertain function. The CDR3 extends over 15 amino acids. Trimming pared 3 bases from V and 3 bases from J, leaving 14 bases between. The CDR3 DNA follows: TGCGCCAGCAGTCATAACAGGTGGGTGTACACTGAAGCTTTCTTT. It encodes CASSHNRWVYTEAFF.

Concerning this clone itself: This is likely a read error, given that the CDR3 carries no conserved phenylalanine or tryptophan at its end. The DNA is omitted, as the CDR3 cannot be located on it reliably, and the CDR3 follows TCRdb's listing. V and J are TRBV21-1 and TRBJ2-7; the D call in the table, TRBD2, was not verified against the DNA. TRBV21-1 is noted as a pseudogene. The CDR3 length equals 8 residues, ends included. Here the CDR3 reads CASSTVVL.

This chain connects TRBV28 to TRBJ2-1; D is possibly TRBD2 (6 bases). Germline V gene sequence: CDR1 MDHEN, CDR2 SYDVKM. V dropped 5 bases and J dropped 9 bases, with 17 bases sitting between them. The CDR3 consists of 14 residues. The CDR3 protein is CASSLGTPRSEQFF. As DNA, the CDR3 is TGTGCCAGCAGTCTCGGGACTCCTCGAAGTGAGCAGTTCTTC. The full variable domain, its missing parts supplied by reference TRBV28 and TRBJ2-1, is DVKVTQSSRYLVKRTGEKVFLECVQDMDHENMFWYRQDPGLGLRLIYFSYDVKMKEKGDIPEGYSVSREKKERFSLILESASTNQTSMYLCASSLGTPRSEQFFGPGTRLTVL.

The chain couples TRBV21-1 to TRBJ2-1; the table names TRBD1, a call not compared with the DNA. TRBV21-1 is noted as a pseudogene. This CDR3 has 15 amino acids. The DNA for the CDR3 is TGTGCCAGCAGCACTCCTCCGAGTAGGAGGACAGGGCGGTTCTTC. Translated, it gives CASSTPPSRRTGRFF.

The J gene is TRBJ2-2, the V gene TRBV29-1; 7 nucleotides align to TRBD2. Germline V gene data show CDR1 as SQVTM and CDR2 as ANQGSEA. The CDR3 has 13 residues. V trimming: 3 bases; J trimming: 7 bases; junction bases outside the gene matches: 5. The CDR3 bases are TGCAGCGTTGATGGGAGGGGAGACGGGGAGCTGTTTTTT. Its translation is CSVDGRGDGELFF.

J is TRBJ1-2 and V is TRBV19; possible D gene TRBD1, 6 bases. This CDR3 is 15 amino acids long. In germline, CDR1 is LNHDA, CDR2 SQIVND (reference sequence). The germline V and J ends were trimmed by 7 bases and 6 bases, with 21 bases remaining between them. The CDR3 DNA reads as TGTGCCAGTACCTCCACCCACGGGGGGGGCGATGGCTACACCTTC. Translating gives CASTSTHGGGDGYTF. Full variable domain (rest looked up from reference TRBV19 and TRBJ1-2): DGGITQSPKYLFRKEGQNVTLSCEQNLNHDAMYWYRQDPGQGLRLIYYSQIVNDFQKGDIAEGYSVSREKKESFPLTVTSAQKNPTAFYLCASTSTHGGGDGYTFGSGTRLTVV.

V usage is TRBV6-5 and J usage is TRBJ1-1, with D hard to call. This CDR3 comprises 14 residues. CDR1 is MNHEY and CDR2 is SVGAGI in the germline V gene. Trimming took off 0 bases at V and 1 base at J, with 6 bases between the two ends. The CDR3 nucleotides read TGTGCCAGCAGTTACTCCTCCAGGAACACTGAAGCTTTCTTT. This sequence encodes CASSYSSRNTEAFF.

The chain carries TRBV29-1 and TRBJ1-1; D ambiguous. CDR1 SQVTM and CDR2 ANQGSEA come from the germline V gene. The CDR3 has 10 residues. V lost 7 bases and J 6 bases, leaving 9 bases between the germline ends. CDR3 bases: TGCAGCGCGGGTGCGTCTGAAGCTTTCTTT. It translates to CSAGASEAFF.

This rearrangement joins TRBV2 to TRBJ2-3; 7 positions agree with TRBD1. The CDR3 consists of 14 residues. V lost 6 bases and J lost 6; bases outside the gene matches: 9. Germline CDR1 and CDR2: SNHLY and FYNNEI. The CDR3 DNA sequence: TGTGCCAGCAGGAAGGGGGCCGATCACGATACGCAGTATTTT. Translated, it gives CASRKGADHDTQYF.

This clone was picked up one time. The gene calls are TRBV5-4 and TRBJ2-7, with 8 bases that match TRBD1. Germline loops: CDR1 SGHNT, CDR2 YYREEE (reference sequence). This CDR3 has 14 amino acids. V gave up 2 bases and J gave up 6 bases; unmatched junction bases: 7. CDR3 DNA: TGTGCCAGCAGCTTCGACAGGGGATCCGCCGAGCAGTACTTC. It translates to CASSFDRGSAEQYF.

This clone was recorded only once. The chain recombines TRBV2 with TRBJ1-6, with D possibly matching TRBD1 (5 bases). Deletions cut 4 bases from V and 5 bases from J, with 9 bases between. Looked up from germline, CDR1 is SNHLY and CDR2 is FYNNEI. CDR3 length equals 14 residues. CDR3 sequence: CASSAGQNNSPLHF. CDR3 coding DNA: TGTGCCAGCAGTGCAGGACAAAATAATTCACCCCTCCACTTT.

This clone appeared a few times. This chain links TRBV27 with TRBJ1-4; 8 nucleotides align to TRBD1. Per the germline V gene, CDR1 is MNHEY and CDR2 is SMNVEV (reference sequence). Unmatched junction bases numbered 7, after V lost 5 bases and J lost 8 bases. This CDR3 comprises 14 residues. In DNA form, the CDR3 reads TGTGCCAGCAGTACCCGGACAGGGTCAGAAAAACTGTTTTTT. Translation: CASSTRTGSEKLFF.

The chain carries TRBV25-1 and TRBJ2-7, with TRBD1 identical over 9 bases. The V gene end was trimmed by 4 bases and the J gene end by 2 bases; junction bases not matched to a gene: 9. Germline V gives CDR1 MGHDK, CDR2 SYGVNS. This CDR3 comprises 16 residues. CDR3 DNA sequence: TGTGCCAGCAGTGCACACCCTGGGACAGGGCCCTACGAGCAGTACTTC. It yields the protein CASSAHPGTGPYEQYF.

This chain joins TRBV3-1 (or the pseudogene TRBV3-2) and TRBJ2-2; D is uncertain. V lost 0 bases, J lost 8 bases, and 4 bases lay in between. Germline V CDR1 and CDR2: LGHDT, YNNKEL (reference sequence). There are 12 residues in the CDR3. CDR3 residues: CASSQEEGELFF. CDR3 DNA sequence: TGTGCCAGCAGCCAAGAGGAGGGGGAGCTGTTTTTT.

V usage is TRBV30 and J usage is TRBJ1-1; D is unresolved. CDR1 and CDR2 (germline): GTSNPN, SVGIG (reference sequence). V lost 0 bases to trimming and J lost 3 bases, with 8 bases between them. The CDR3 totals 13 residues. The CDR3 region has the DNA TGTGCCTGGAGTGTACAGCCTCACACTGAAGCTTTCTTT. Translated: CAWSVQPHTEAFF.

The genes are TRBV6-5 and TRBJ1-2; D ambiguous. V lost 6 bases and J 4 bases, leaving 6 bases between the germline ends. CDR1 is MNHEY, CDR2 SVGAGI, per germline. CDR3 size: 11 residues. The CDR3 spells CASRTPYGYTF. CDR3 DNA sequence: TGTGCCAGCAGAACACCCTATGGCTACACCTTC.

The chain carries TRBV7-2 and TRBJ2-1; tentatively, D is TRBD1 (6 bases). V lost 6 bases and J lost 5, with 14 bases in between. Germline V gene lookup returns CDR1 SGHTA and CDR2 FQGNSA. CDR3 length: 14 amino acids. CDR3 sequence reads: CASSPHTGNNEQFF. CDR3 nucleotides: TGTGCCAGCAGTCCACACACAGGGAACAATGAGCAGTTCTTC.

V is TRBV2 and J is TRBJ1-2, with D perhaps TRBD1 (5 bases). V lost 6 bases to trimming and J lost 2 bases, with 10 bases between them. The CDR3 has 13 amino acids. Germline V CDR1 and CDR2: SNHLY, FYNNEI. The CDR3 sequence: CASRVDRNYGYTF. DNA of the CDR3: TGTGCCAGCAGAGTTGACAGAAACTATGGCTACACCTTC.

The V call is TRBV4-1, the J call TRBJ2-7, with TRBD2 matching over 9 bases. V shed 2 bases and J 3 bases; nucleotides not matched to a gene: 11. Looked up from germline, CDR1 is MGHRA and CDR2 is YSYEKL. This CDR3 has 17 amino acids. The CDR3 reads CASSQTLGSGGFYEQYF. CDR3 coding DNA: TGCGCCAGCAGCCAAACTTTGGGCAGCGGGGGGTTCTACGAGCAGTACTTC.

V usage is TRBV15 and J usage is TRBJ1-6; D uncertain. This CDR3 has 13 amino acids. CDR1 is LNHNV, CDR2 YYDKDF, per germline (reference sequence). The V end was cut by 11 bases, the J end by 10 bases, with 18 bases between. CDR3 sequence: CAPPRSRSSPLHF. CDR3 sequence (DNA): TGTGCCCCCCCTAGAAGTCGTAGCTCACCCCTCCACTTT.

The genes are TRBV29-1 and TRBJ1-3; D remains ambiguous. Looked up from germline, CDR1 is SQVTM and CDR2 is ANQGSEA. Between the trimmed V and J ends, which lost 6 bases and 0 bases, there was a span of 12 bases. The CDR3 has 14 residues. The CDR3 bases are TGCAGCGTAACAAAACAGAGCTCTGGAAACACCATATATTTT. Its protein product is CSVTKQSSGNTIYF.

The gene calls are TRBV15 and TRBJ2-5; maybe TRBD1 (5 bases). The germline V gene has CDR1 LNHNV and CDR2 YYDKDF (reference sequence). This CDR3 spans 14 amino acids. The V end lost 1 base, the J end lost 3 bases, and 9 bases lay between the germline ends. CDR3: CATSRAGNKETQYF. The CDR3 DNA is TGTGCCACCAGCAGAGCAGGGAATAAAGAGACCCAGTACTTC.

The chain has TRBV5-1 and TRBJ1-1, with a tentative D call TRBD1 (6 bases). Trimming removed 4 bases from V and 6 bases from J, with 16 bases in between. The V gene's germline CDR1 is SGHRS and CDR2 YFSETQ. The CDR3 is 14 amino acids. Here the CDR3 reads CASSPMDSQAEAFF. The CDR3 coding sequence is TGCGCCAGCAGCCCAATGGACAGCCAGGCTGAAGCTTTCTTT.

This chain joins TRBV13 and TRBJ2-1; 12 positions match TRBD2. CDR1 and CDR2 (germline): PRHDT, FYEKMQ (reference sequence). The CDR3 extends over 16 amino acids. Trimming cost V 4 bases and J 2 bases; bases outside gene matches: 3. CDR3 sequence: CASSSLAGGTYNEQFF. CDR3 sequence (DNA): TGTGCCAGCAGCTCCCTAGCGGGGGGGACCTACAATGAGCAGTTCTTC.

V is TRBV6-2 or TRBV6-3 and J is TRBJ2-7; D perhaps matches TRBD1 (6 bases). Trimming left V 6 bases short and J 6 bases short, with 12 bases between. CDR3 length: 12 residues. Germline V CDR1 and CDR2: MNHEY, SVGEGT. The CDR3 region has the DNA TGTGCCAGCAGACCTCAGGGGCTCGAGCAGTACTTC. This sequence encodes CASRPQGLEQYF.